Sequencing of this T cell receptor beta chain was carried out in a study of cytomegalovirus exposure and HLA in healthy donors. Points from the study as a whole: A link between a missense DCLRE1C variant and TCR beta V- and J-gene trimming emerged from a later analysis. Later on, an analysis showed TCR association rates differing by HLA locus, with DRB1 the most and HLA-C the fewest.

The PCR had 60 Vbeta and 13 Jbeta primers. Produced via immunoSEQ multiplex PCR; TCRdb's table is partial and in-frame only. This repertoire shows 90,000 or so clones, approximately 71% found once; its top ten account for roughly 16%. V shed 3 bases and J shed 0 bases, with 12 bases lying between them. Per the germline V gene, CDR1 is PRHDT and CDR2 is FYEKMQ (reference sequence). This CDR3 region has 16 residues. This clone was seen once. Its specificity is unknown. The chain links TRBV13 to TRBJ2-4; D is ambiguous. This clonotype was obtained from a woman aged 18-29 years in good health and CMV-seropositive. The sequencing sample was made of PBMCs. CDR3 DNA sequence: TGTGCCAGCAGCTTTTTACAGCCACTAGCCAAAAACATTCAGTACTTC. This encodes CASSFLQPLAKNIQYF.